This T cell receptor beta chain originates from a study of cytomegalovirus exposure and HLA in healthy donors (dated by TCRdb to 2016 to 2017). Background for the entire study: A later analysis indicated that the 100 to 150 validation repertoires were generated on the platform also employed for the approximately 700 repertoires of the first cohort. The study aimed to test whether signatures of past pathogen exposure could be identified by cataloging public T cell receptors. In addition to the first cohort of 650 to 750 subjects, a separate validation cohort of 130 or so different subjects was used. The study combined high-throughput TCR immunosequencing, statistical association of individual TCRs with disease status, and machine learning to predict cytomegalovirus infection status. Study-wide findings and limitations: Across donors, most TCR sequences were observed very rarely, whereas some public TCRs were present in many individuals. According to the authors, the approach could potentially be generalized to other disease states and immunological phenotypes. All 130 or so repertoires were used to score co-occurrence in the validation cohort in a later analysis, because that analysis had no HLA typing for the cohort. Cytomegalovirus status was reported to be diagnosed by the classifier with high specificity and sensitivity in both the original and validation cohorts. In the study, some 160 TCR beta chains were listed as associated with cytomegalovirus. Subsequent analysis determined that TCRs grouped into clusters in the first cohort also showed a tendency toward co-occurrence across the 120 or so validation repertoires, and 94% of cluster scores exceeded 0. A few of the identified cytomegalovirus-associated TCR beta chains were confirmed in vitro to be specific for cytomegalovirus antigens.

As concerns this clone: No antigen is known for it. The sample holds no much larger clone one base away, and base qualities are not on file.

Libraries were made using the immunoSEQ multiplex PCR assay. Processing in the source paper ran as follows. To diagnose cytomegalovirus status from the catalog of TCR beta chain sequences, a statistical classification framework was built. What TCRdb holds here is the immuneACCESS table cut down to in-frame rearrangements. Part of the clones is not present; checked against another copy, under half of the missing clones reflect an unresolved V gene, and the others are unexplained. V and J calls and clone size are as listed in that table; D and trimming were resolved from the DNA. This sample is represented by approximately 170,000 clones; roughly 85% of them were singletons. Roughly 15% of the sample rests with the top ten. The donors were included in the validation cohort of over a hundred subjects, a group kept apart from the roughly 730-subject first cohort. The CDR3 holds 14 amino acids from the cysteine to the phenylalanine. CDR3 DNA only is kept here, 42 bases in frame from base 1. The junction shows trimming of 11 bases on V and 3 bases on J, plus 18 bases between the germline ends. CDR1 MNHNS and CDR2 SASEGT were looked up in the germline V gene.

The receptor comes from a young man in good health and CMV-seropositive. This chain is built from TRBV6-1 and TRBJ2-3; the D segment cannot be called with confidence. The sample consisted of PBMCs. The CDR3 region: CAAPMVEVTDTQYF. The sequence in DNA is TGTGCCGCCCCGATGGTAGAGGTGACAGATACGCAGTATTTT.